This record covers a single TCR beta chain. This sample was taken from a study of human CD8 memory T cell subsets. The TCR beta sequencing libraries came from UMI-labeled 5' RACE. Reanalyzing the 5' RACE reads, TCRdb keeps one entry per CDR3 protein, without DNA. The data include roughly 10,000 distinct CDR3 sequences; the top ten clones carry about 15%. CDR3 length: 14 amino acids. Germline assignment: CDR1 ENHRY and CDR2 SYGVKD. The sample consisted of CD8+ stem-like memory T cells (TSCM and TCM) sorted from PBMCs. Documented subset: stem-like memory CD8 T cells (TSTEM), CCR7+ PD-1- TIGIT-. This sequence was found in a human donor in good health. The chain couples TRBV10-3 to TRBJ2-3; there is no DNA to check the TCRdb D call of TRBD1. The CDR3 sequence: CAISDSGDKDTQYF.